Listed below are T cell receptor beta chains from one sample, sequenced in a study of control samples from healthy donors and cancer patients. Here immunoSEQ multiplex PCR was the method, and the copy in TCRdb shows in-frame clones only, minus some. The sample lists about 110,000 clones; more than 75% were seen once. Source material: PBMCs. The receptors come from a woman aged 55 to 70 with lung cancer. Each CDR3 is given with its conserved first and last residue. D genes are given only for firm matches.

V gene	J gene	D gene	CDR3 protein	CDR3 DNA
TRBV30	TRBJ1-2	-	CAWRQGYGYTF	TGTGCCTGGAGACAGGGTTATGGCTACACCTTC
TRBV5-4	TRBJ1-5	TRBD1	CASSSRTGGMDQPQHF	TGTGCCAGCAGCTCCAGGACAGGGGGGATGGATCAGCCCCAGCATTTT
TRBV24-1	TRBJ2-6	-	CATSDSNQLTLSGANVLTF	TGTGCCACCAGTGATTCTAACCAATTAACCTTGTCTGGGGCCAACGTCCTGACTTTC
TRBV19	TRBJ1-2	-	CATNGRSYGYTF	TGTGCCACCAATGGACGGTCCTATGGCTACACCTTC
TRBV4-3	TRBJ2-3	TRBD2	CASSQDLRRGGDTQYF	TGCGCCAGCAGCCAAGATCTTCGGCGGGGGGGGGATACGCAGTATTTT
TRBV18	TRBJ2-3	-	CASSHWASSTDTQYF	TGTGCCAGCTCACATTGGGCATCTAGCACAGATACGCAGTATTTT
TRBV11-3	TRBJ2-1	-	CASSWSGLETSEQFF	TGTGCCAGCAGCTGGTCGGGGCTGGAAACGAGTGAGCAGTTCTTC
TRBV5-1	TRBJ1-1	-	CASRPLQGSTEAFF	TGCGCCAGCAGACCCTTACAGGGATCCACTGAAGCTTTCTTT
TRBV7-3	TRBJ2-3	-	CASSSPPGSDTQYF	TGTGCCAGCAGCTCCCCCCCAGGGTCAGATACGCAGTATTTT
TRBV9	TRBJ1-1	TRBD1	CASSTGAGSQAFF	TGTGCCAGCAGCACAGGGGCAGGGTCGCAGGCTTTCTTT
TRBV6-1	TRBJ2-1	TRBD2	CASSEASGPSYNEQFF	TGTGCCAGCAGTGAAGCTAGCGGGCCTTCCTACAATGAGCAGTTCTTC
TRBV6-2/TRBV6-3	TRBJ1-2	-	CASSYGGNYGYTF	TGTGCCAGCAGTTACGGGGGGAACTATGGCTACACCTTC
TRBV3-1/TRBV3-2	TRBJ2-7	TRBD2	CASSRTSGGPYEQYF	TGTGCCAGCAGTCGGACTAGCGGGGGGCCCTACGAGCAGTACTTC
TRBV6-5	TRBJ2-1	-	CASSYRDRINEQFF	TGTGCCAGCAGTTACCGGGACCGTATTAATGAGCAGTTCTTC